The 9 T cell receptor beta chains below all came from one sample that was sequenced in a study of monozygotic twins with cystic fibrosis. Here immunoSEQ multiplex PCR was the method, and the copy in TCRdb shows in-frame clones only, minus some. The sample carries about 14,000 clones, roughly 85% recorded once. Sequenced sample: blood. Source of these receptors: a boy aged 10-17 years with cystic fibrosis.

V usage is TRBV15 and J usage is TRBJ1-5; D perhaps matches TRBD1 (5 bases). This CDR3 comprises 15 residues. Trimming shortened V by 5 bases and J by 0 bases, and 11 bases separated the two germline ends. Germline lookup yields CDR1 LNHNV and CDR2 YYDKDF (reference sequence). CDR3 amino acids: CATSVQGNSNQPQHF. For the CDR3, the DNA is TGTGCCACCAGCGTGCAGGGTAATAGCAATCAGCCCCAGCATTTT. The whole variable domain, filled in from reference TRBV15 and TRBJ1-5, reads DAMVIQNPRYQVTQFGKPVTLSCSQTLNHNVMYWYQQKSSQAPKLLFHYYDKDFNNEADTPDNFQSRRPNTSFCFLDIRSPGLGDTAMYLCATSVQGNSNQPQHFGDGTRLSIL.

The CDR3 spells CASSPGTLQETQYF. The CDR3 DNA is TGTGCCAGCAGCCCCGGGACACTTCAAGAGACCCAGTACTTC. This chain joins TRBV5-8 and TRBJ2-5; TRBD1 is a possible D gene (6 bases). Trimming took 4 bases from V and 2 from J, leaving 12 bases between them. There are 14 residues in the CDR3. Germline V lookup: CDR1 SGHTS, CDR2 YDEGEE.

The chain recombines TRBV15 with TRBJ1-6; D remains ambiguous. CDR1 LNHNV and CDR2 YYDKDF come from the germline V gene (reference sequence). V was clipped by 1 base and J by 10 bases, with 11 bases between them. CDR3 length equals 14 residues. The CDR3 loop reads CATSRVMANSPLHF. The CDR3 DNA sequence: TGTGCCACCAGCAGAGTTATGGCAAACTCACCCCTCCACTTT.

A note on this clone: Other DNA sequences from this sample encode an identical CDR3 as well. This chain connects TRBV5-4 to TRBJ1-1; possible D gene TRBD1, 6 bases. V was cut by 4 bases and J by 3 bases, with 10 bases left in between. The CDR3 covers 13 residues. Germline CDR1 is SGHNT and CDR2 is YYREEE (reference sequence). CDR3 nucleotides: TGTGCCAGCAGCCGGGGGACACACACTGAAGCTTTCTTT. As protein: CASSRGTHTEAFF.

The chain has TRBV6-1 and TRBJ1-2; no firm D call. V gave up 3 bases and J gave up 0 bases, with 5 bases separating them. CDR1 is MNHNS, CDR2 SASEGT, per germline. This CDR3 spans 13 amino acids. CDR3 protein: CASSENPNYGYTF. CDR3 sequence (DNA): TGTGCCAGCAGTGAGAATCCTAACTATGGCTACACCTTC.

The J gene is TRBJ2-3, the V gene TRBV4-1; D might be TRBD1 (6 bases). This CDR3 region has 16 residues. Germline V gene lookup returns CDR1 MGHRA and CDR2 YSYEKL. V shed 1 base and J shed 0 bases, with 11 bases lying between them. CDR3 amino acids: CASSQVGGPSTDTQYF. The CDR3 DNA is TGCGCCAGCAGCCAAGTTGGGGGCCCTAGCACAGATACGCAGTATTTT.

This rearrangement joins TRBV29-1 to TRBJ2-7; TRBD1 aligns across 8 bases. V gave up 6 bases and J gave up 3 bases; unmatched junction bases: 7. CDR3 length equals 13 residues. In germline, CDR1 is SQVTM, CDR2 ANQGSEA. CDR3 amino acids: CSVGTGEFYEQYF. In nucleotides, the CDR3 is TGCAGCGTCGGGACAGGTGAATTCTACGAGCAGTACTTC.

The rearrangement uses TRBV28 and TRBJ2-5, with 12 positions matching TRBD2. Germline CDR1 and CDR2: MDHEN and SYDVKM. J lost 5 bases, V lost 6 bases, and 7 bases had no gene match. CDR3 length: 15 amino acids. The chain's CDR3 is CASSQATSGSETQYF. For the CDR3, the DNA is TGTGCCAGCAGCCAAGCGACTAGCGGGAGTGAGACCCAGTACTTC.

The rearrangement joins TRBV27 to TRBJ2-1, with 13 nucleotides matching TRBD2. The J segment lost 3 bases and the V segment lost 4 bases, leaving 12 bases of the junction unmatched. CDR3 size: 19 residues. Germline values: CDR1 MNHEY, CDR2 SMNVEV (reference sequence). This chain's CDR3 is CASSSGTSGVMGHYNEQFF. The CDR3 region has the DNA TGTGCCAGCAGTTCCGGGACTAGCGGGGTAATGGGGCACTACAATGAGCAGTTCTTC.